This is a list of T cell receptor beta chains from one sample in a study of beta chain features in type 1 diabetes. Generated by immunoSEQ multiplex PCR, the TCRdb table keeps only in-frame clones and is missing some. The table lists about 340,000 clones, less than 10% of them singletons. Source material: central memory CD4+ T cells from blood. These receptors all come from a woman aged 18-29 years in good health. The CDR3 runs from the conserved cysteine through the conserved F or W. A D gene is named only where the DNA matches it firmly. Only part of the rows carry a size: once, few, many, or a class if the clone is expanded.

V: TRBV7-2; length: 14; size: few; J: TRBJ2-3; D: TRBD2; DNA: TGTGCCAGCAGCCCGCACGGGGGGAAAGATACGCAGTATTTT; CDR3: CASSPHGGKDTQYF
V: TRBV7-8; length: 13; size: NA; J: TRBJ1-1; D: NA; DNA: TGTGCCAGCAGCTTAATGACGAACACTGAAGCTTTCTTT; CDR3: CASSLMTNTEAFF
V: TRBV2; length: 14; size: NA; J: TRBJ1-2; D: NA; DNA: TGTGCCAGCAGTGATCGTGGTCAGGGCCAGGGCTACACCTTC; CDR3: CASSDRGQGQGYTF
V: TRBV5-4; length: 15; size: few; J: TRBJ2-3; D: NA; DNA: TGTGCCAGCAGCTTGGTACAGGGAGGCACAGATACGCAGTATTTT; CDR3: CASSLVQGGTDTQYF
V: TRBV4-3; length: 15; size: NA; J: TRBJ2-7; D: NA; DNA: TGCGCCAGCAGCCAAGTGATAGGGTCCTCCTACGAGCAGTACTTC; CDR3: CASSQVIGSSYEQYF
V: TRBV7-7; length: 12; size: NA; J: TRBJ2-2; D: NA; DNA: TGTGCTAGCAGCTTCGGCACCGGGGAGCTGTTTTTT; CDR3: CASSFGTGELFF
V: TRBV7-2; length: 14; size: few; J: TRBJ2-2; D: NA; DNA: TGTGCCAGCAGCCGAAATCGGGGCACCGGGGAGCTGTTTTTT; CDR3: CASSRNRGTGELFF
V: TRBV4-3; length: 13; size: once; J: TRBJ2-5; D: TRBD2; DNA: TGCGCCAGCAGCCCGGGACTAGCAGAGACCCAGTACTTC; CDR3: CASSPGLAETQYF
V: TRBV2; length: 14; size: few; J: TRBJ2-1; D: TRBD2; DNA: TGTGCCAGCAGTAGGACTAGCGGGAGCAATGAGCAGTTCTTC; CDR3: CASSRTSGSNEQFF
V: TRBV7-9; length: 15; size: many; J: TRBJ1-2; D: NA; DNA: TGTGCCAGCAGCTTTGCTGCAGGCGGCTACTATGGCTACACCTTC; CDR3: CASSFAAGGYYGYTF
V: TRBV7-2; length: 15; size: NA; J: TRBJ2-3; D: NA; DNA: TGTGCCAGCAGCTTAGCGGGGAGTTCGGCAGATACGCAGTATTTT; CDR3: CASSLAGSSADTQYF
V: TRBV15; length: 13; size: many; J: TRBJ2-5; D: NA; DNA: TGTGCCACCAGCACATTAGGAAGAGAGACCCAGTACTTC; CDR3: CATSTLGRETQYF
V: TRBV4-2; length: 13; size: NA; J: TRBJ1-5; D: NA; DNA: TGTGCCAGCAGCCAAGAGCCAGATCAGCCCCAGCATTTT; CDR3: CASSQEPDQPQHF
V: TRBV2; length: 14; size: many; J: TRBJ2-7; D: TRBD1; DNA: TGTGCCAGCTGGGGGGGACAGGGGCCCTACGAGCAGTACTTC; CDR3: CASWGGQGPYEQYF
V: TRBV19; length: 14; size: many; J: TRBJ2-1; D: NA; DNA: TGTGCCACTCAAATCAACGGGTTCAATAATGAGCAGTTCTTC; CDR3: CATQINGFNNEQFF
V: TRBV6-6; length: 14; size: few; J: TRBJ1-1; D: TRBD1; DNA: TGTGCCAGCAGTTACTCGACAGGGGGCACTGAAGCTTTCTTT; CDR3: CASSYSTGGTEAFF
V: TRBV7-2; length: 13; size: few; J: TRBJ1-5; D: TRBD1; DNA: TGTGCCAGCAGTCGGGACAGGGGTCAGCCCCAGCATTTT; CDR3: CASSRDRGQPQHF
V: TRBV2; length: 13; size: NA; J: TRBJ1-2; D: NA; DNA: TGTGCCAGCTTACCACCCGTCAGGGGTGGCTACACCTTC; CDR3: CASLPPVRGGYTF
V: TRBV5-1; length: 13; size: few; J: TRBJ1-2; D: NA; DNA: TGCGCCAGCAGCGTGGACAAGGACTATGGCTACACCTTC; CDR3: CASSVDKDYGYTF
V: TRBV28; length: 15; size: few; J: TRBJ2-1; D: TRBD1; DNA: TGTGCCAGCAGGCGAGGGACAGGGTCACACAATGAGCAGTTCTTC; CDR3: CASRRGTGSHNEQFF
V: TRBV4-2; length: 14; size: NA; J: TRBJ2-5; D: NA; DNA: TGTGCCAGCAGCTTGGGACACTCCAAAGAGACCCAGTACTTC; CDR3: CASSLGHSKETQYF
V: TRBV7-2; length: 16; size: few; J: TRBJ2-7; D: TRBD2; DNA: TGTGCCAGCAGCTTAGCGCGGACTAGCGGGAGTAACGAGCAGTACTTC; CDR3: CASSLARTSGSNEQYF
V: TRBV29-1; length: 12; size: NA; J: TRBJ2-5; D: NA; DNA: TGCAGCGTTGATAGGGGGGTAGAGACCCAGTACTTC; CDR3: CSVDRGVETQYF
V: TRBV4-1; length: 14; size: many; J: TRBJ2-4; D: NA; DNA: TGCGCCAGGAAGTTGGGAGAAGGCAAAAACATTCAGTACTTC; CDR3: CARKLGEGKNIQYF
V: TRBV7-2; length: 16; size: few; J: TRBJ2-3; D: NA; DNA: TGTGCCAGCAGCTCCCTTGACTACGCTAGCACAGATACGCAGTATTTT; CDR3: CASSSLDYASTDTQYF
V: TRBV7-9; length: 15; size: few; J: TRBJ2-1; D: NA; DNA: TGTGCCAGCAGTCCAACGCGGGTGGGGGTGGATGAGCAGTTCTTC; CDR3: CASSPTRVGVDEQFF
V: TRBV9; length: 19; size: few; J: TRBJ2-3; D: NA; DNA: TGTGCCAGCAGCGCCCGCTTGGGGGCGGAGGGAGGGCCCGCAGATACGCAGTATTTT; CDR3: CASSARLGAEGGPADTQYF
V: TRBV28; length: 15; size: NA; J: TRBJ2-4; D: NA; DNA: TGTGCCAGCAGTTTAGGGGGGACAGCCAAAAACATTCAGTACTTC; CDR3: CASSLGGTAKNIQYF
V: TRBV9; length: 13; size: few; J: TRBJ2-3; D: NA; DNA: TGTGCCAGCAGCGTAATGTACACAGATACGCAGTATTTT; CDR3: CASSVMYTDTQYF
V: TRBV14; length: 15; size: few; J: TRBJ1-4; D: TRBD1; DNA: TGTGCCAGCAGCCAAGTTGGGACAGCTAATGAAAAACTGTTTTTT; CDR3: CASSQVGTANEKLFF
V: TRBV19; length: 13; size: NA; J: TRBJ2-1; D: NA; DNA: TGTGCCAGTAGTAGGGCTAGTTACAATGAGCAGTTCTTC; CDR3: CASSRASYNEQFF
V: TRBV6-6; length: 13; size: NA; J: TRBJ1-2; D: TRBD1; DNA: TGTGCCAGCAGTCAGGGACAGGGTGTTAGCTACACCTTC; CDR3: CASSQGQGVSYTF
V: TRBV7-2; length: 14; size: NA; J: TRBJ2-3; D: NA; DNA: TGTGCCAGCAGCTTGGTTGGGAGAGCCTCATCCCAGTATTTT; CDR3: CASSLVGRASSQYF
V: TRBV28; length: 13; size: few; J: TRBJ1-1; D: NA; DNA: TGTGCCAGCAGCGCCATATCAGGGACTGAAGCTTTCTTT; CDR3: CASSAISGTEAFF
V: TRBV2; length: 14; size: NA; J: TRBJ2-2; D: NA; DNA: TGTGCCAGCAGTGAAAGGAGAAACACCGGGGAGCTGTTTTTT; CDR3: CASSERRNTGELFF
V: TRBV28; length: 14; size: few; J: TRBJ2-3; D: NA; DNA: TGTGCCAGCAGTTTTTTGGCTAGCACAGATACGCAGTATTTT; CDR3: CASSFLASTDTQYF
V: TRBV10-3; length: 13; size: NA; J: TRBJ2-3; D: NA; DNA: TGTGCCATCGCAGCGGCTAGCACAGATACGCAGTATTTT; CDR3: CAIAAASTDTQYF
V: TRBV6-6; length: 12; size: NA; J: TRBJ1-2; D: NA; DNA: TGTGCCGGAAAGACAGGTGTCTATGGCTACACCTTC; CDR3: CAGKTGVYGYTF
V: TRBV18; length: 15; size: few; J: TRBJ2-4; D: TRBD1; DNA: TGTGCCAGCTCACCAGGGACAGGGAGGTTGAACATTCAGTACTTC; CDR3: CASSPGTGRLNIQYF
V: TRBV5-1; length: 15; size: NA; J: TRBJ1-1; D: NA; DNA: TGCGCCAGCAGCTTGGCCGGACAGACGAACACTGAAGCTTTCTTT; CDR3: CASSLAGQTNTEAFF
V: TRBV11-2; length: 16; size: few; J: TRBJ2-5; D: NA; DNA: TGTGCCAGCAGCTTAGTACCGGGAGTACGCGTAGAGACCCAGTACTTC; CDR3: CASSLVPGVRVETQYF
V: TRBV28; length: 15; size: NA; J: TRBJ2-5; D: NA; DNA: TGTGCCAGCAGTTCCATACTCGCAGCTAGGGAGACCCAGTACTTC; CDR3: CASSSILAARETQYF
V: TRBV14; length: 15; size: many; J: TRBJ1-3; D: TRBD1; DNA: TGTGCCAGCAGCCGGGACAGGGGTTCTGGAAACACCATATATTTT; CDR3: CASSRDRGSGNTIYF
V: TRBV5-1; length: 16; size: many; J: TRBJ2-5; D: TRBD2; DNA: TGCGCCAGCAGCTTGGCCGGGACTAGCGGCCAAGAGACCCAGTACTTC; CDR3: CASSLAGTSGQETQYF
V: TRBV28; length: 14; size: few; J: TRBJ2-7; D: TRBD2; DNA: TGTGCCAGCAGTTCAGGGACTAGCGAGAACGAGCAGTACTTC; CDR3: CASSSGTSENEQYF
V: TRBV11-2; length: 15; size: many; J: TRBJ2-5; D: NA; DNA: TGTGCCAGCAGCTTATATACGGGGGTGGGAGAGACCCAGTACTTC; CDR3: CASSLYTGVGETQYF
V: TRBV9; length: 17; size: few; J: TRBJ1-4; D: NA; DNA: TGTGCCAGCAGCGCGAGGGAGGGTCGGCCAACTAATGAAAAACTGTTTTTT; CDR3: CASSAREGRPTNEKLFF
V: TRBV2; length: 15; size: NA; J: TRBJ2-3; D: TRBD2; DNA: TGTGCCAGCAGTGAAAGGGCTAGCGGGAGACATACGCAGTATTTT; CDR3: CASSERASGRHTQYF
V: TRBV7-2; length: 10; size: NA; J: TRBJ1-2; D: NA; DNA: TGTGCGAGCAGCCGAGATGGCTACACCTTC; CDR3: CASSRDGYTF
V: TRBV19; length: 17; size: few; J: TRBJ2-7; D: NA; DNA: TGTGCCAGTACCATAAACAGCGGATGGCTAAGCTCCTACGAGCAGTACTTC; CDR3: CASTINSGWLSSYEQYF
V: TRBV4-3; length: 15; size: few; J: TRBJ1-5; D: NA; DNA: TGCGCCAGCAGCCACCAGGCAGAATGGGGACAGCCCCAGCATTTT; CDR3: CASSHQAEWGQPQHF
V: TRBV7-9; length: 12; size: NA; J: TRBJ2-1; D: TRBD1; DNA: TGTGCCAGCAGCCAACAGGGGTTTGAGCAGTTCTTC; CDR3: CASSQQGFEQFF
V: TRBV18; length: 16; size: many; J: TRBJ1-5; D: NA; DNA: TGTGCCAGCTCACCAGGGACTCTCACGGGCAATCAGCCCCAGCATTTT; CDR3: CASSPGTLTGNQPQHF
V: TRBV9; length: 13; size: few; J: TRBJ2-5; D: NA; DNA: TGTGCCAGCAGCCCCCAGGACCAAGAGACCCAGTACTTC; CDR3: CASSPQDQETQYF
V: TRBV27; length: 14; size: few; J: TRBJ2-1; D: TRBD1; DNA: TGTGCCAGCAGCCCGACAGGGGCCCACAATGAGCAGTTCTTC; CDR3: CASSPTGAHNEQFF
V: TRBV2; length: 17; size: few; J: TRBJ2-6; D: NA; DNA: TGTGCCAGCAGCCTATTTCGCACGGGCTCTGGGGCCAACGTCCTGACTTTC; CDR3: CASSLFRTGSGANVLTF
V: TRBV9; length: 13; size: NA; J: TRBJ2-1; D: NA; DNA: TGTGCCAGCAGCGTAGCTAACATAGGTGAGCAGTTCTTC; CDR3: CASSVANIGEQFF
V: TRBV28; length: 15; size: many; J: TRBJ1-3; D: TRBD1; DNA: TGTGCCAGCAGTAAAGGGGACAGGTTTGGAAACACCATATATTTT; CDR3: CASSKGDRFGNTIYF
V: TRBV10-3; length: 14; size: once; J: TRBJ2-7; D: NA; DNA: TGTGCCATCAGTGAATCTACTACGACCTACGAGCAGTACTTC; CDR3: CAISESTTTYEQYF
V: TRBV7-9; length: 13; size: NA; J: TRBJ2-3; D: NA; DNA: TGTGCCAGCAGCTTATACAGGACAGATACGCAGTATTTT; CDR3: CASSLYRTDTQYF